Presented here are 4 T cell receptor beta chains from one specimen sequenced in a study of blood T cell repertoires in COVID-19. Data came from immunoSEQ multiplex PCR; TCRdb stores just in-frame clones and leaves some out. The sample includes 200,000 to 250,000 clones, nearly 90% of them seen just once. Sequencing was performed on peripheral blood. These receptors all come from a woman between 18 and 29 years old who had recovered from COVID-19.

The DNA for the CDR3 is TGTGCCACCAGCAGAGATAGGACAAATAAGGACAATGAGCAGTTCTTC. Translated, it gives CATSRDRTNKDNEQFF. This chain uses TRBV15 with TRBJ2-1; tentatively, D is TRBD1 (5 bases). The CDR3 loop spans 16 amino acids. Between the trimmed V and J ends, which lost 0 bases and 5 bases, there was a span of 14 bases. CDR1 is LNHNV, CDR2 YYDKDF, per germline (reference sequence).

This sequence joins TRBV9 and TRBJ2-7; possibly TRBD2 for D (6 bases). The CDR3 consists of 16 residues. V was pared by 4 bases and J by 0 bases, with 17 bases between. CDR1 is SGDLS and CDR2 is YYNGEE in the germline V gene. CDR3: CASSPGSAGYSYEQYF. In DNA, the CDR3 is TGTGCCAGCAGCCCAGGATCGGCGGGATACTCCTACGAGCAGTACTTC.

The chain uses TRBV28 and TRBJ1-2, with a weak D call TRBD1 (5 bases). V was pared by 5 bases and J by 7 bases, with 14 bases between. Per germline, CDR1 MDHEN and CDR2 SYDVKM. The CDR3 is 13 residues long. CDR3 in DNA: TGTGCCAGCAGTGGGGCAGGGCTCGTTGGCTACACCTTC. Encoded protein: CASSGAGLVGYTF.

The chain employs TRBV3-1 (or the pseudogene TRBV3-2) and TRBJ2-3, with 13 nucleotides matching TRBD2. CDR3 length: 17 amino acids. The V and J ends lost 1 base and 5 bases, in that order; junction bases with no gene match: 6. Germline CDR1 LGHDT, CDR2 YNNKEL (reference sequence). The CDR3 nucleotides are TGTGCCAGCAGCCAAGCACTAGCGGGAGGGAGTGGAGATACGCAGTATTTT. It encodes CASSQALAGGSGDTQYF.